This T cell receptor beta chain was documented in a study of T cell responses to AZD1222 COVID-19 vaccine. Study findings and constraints: CD4 TCRs linked to vaccination spanned spike, dominating at 160-218 and 743-854. In the spike-specific TCR repertoire, nearly half reportedly target unmutated variant regions.

With respect to this clone: Antigen: not known.

Trimming pared 3 bases from V and 8 bases from J, leaving 13 bases between. The CDR3 sequence is 13 residues long. Germline V gene data show CDR1 as SEHNR and CDR2 as FQNEAQ (reference sequence). Data came from immunoSEQ multiplex PCR; TCRdb stores just in-frame clones and leaves some out. Among over 100,000 clones listed, around 82% were seen once. Here the sequenced sample was peripheral blood, taken on day 0 of AZD1222 vaccination. The sequence came from an adult in good health. The chain couples TRBV7-9 to TRBJ1-2; tentatively, D is TRBD1 (5 bases). The CDR3 DNA follows: TGTGCCAGCAGCTTCACATTAGGGACCGGCTACACCTTC. Translated: CASSFTLGTGYTF.